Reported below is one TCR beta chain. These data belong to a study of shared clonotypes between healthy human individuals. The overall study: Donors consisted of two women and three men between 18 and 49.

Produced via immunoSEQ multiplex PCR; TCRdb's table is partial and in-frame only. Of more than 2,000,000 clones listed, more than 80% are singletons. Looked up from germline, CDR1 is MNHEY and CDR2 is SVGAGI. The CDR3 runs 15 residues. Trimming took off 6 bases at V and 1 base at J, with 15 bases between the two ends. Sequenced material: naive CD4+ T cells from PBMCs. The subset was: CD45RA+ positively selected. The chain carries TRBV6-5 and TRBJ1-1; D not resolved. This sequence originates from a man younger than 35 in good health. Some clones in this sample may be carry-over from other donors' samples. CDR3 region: CASSRTFTGNTEAFF. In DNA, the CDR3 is TGTGCCAGCAGCCGCACTTTCACTGGGAACACTGAAGCTTTCTTT.